This T cell receptor beta chain was recovered during a study of cytomegalovirus exposure and HLA in healthy donors. Study-wide findings and caveats: The majority of CMV-associated TCR beta chains were reported as apparently HLA-restricted in a later analysis. Later on, a genetic analysis was performed. It linked a missense variant in DCLRE1C with V- and J-gene trimming of TCR beta. Sequencing probably produced one cluster of sequence variants that were highly shared. Reported findings show TCR beta sequences accurately forecast HLA-A and HLA-B alleles in most subjects.

PCR amplification relied on 60 Vbeta primers (plus 13 Jbeta primers). The method was immunoSEQ multiplex PCR; TCRdb's version includes in-frame clones alone and lacks a portion of them. The table lists over 150,000 clones. As to this clone: Its antigen remains unknown.

Unmatched junction bases numbered 8, after V lost 2 bases and J lost 9 bases. This CDR3 has 15 residues. Per germline, CDR1 MNHNS and CDR2 SASEGT. V is TRBV6-1 and J is TRBJ1-5; 9 bases map to TRBD1. The sequence was collected from a boy between 10 and 17 years old in good health and CMV-seronegative. Sequencing input: PBMCs. CDR3 in DNA: TGTGCCAGCAGTGAAAGGAGGACAGGGGCTGGGCCCCAGCATTTT. This codes for CASSERRTGAGPQHF.